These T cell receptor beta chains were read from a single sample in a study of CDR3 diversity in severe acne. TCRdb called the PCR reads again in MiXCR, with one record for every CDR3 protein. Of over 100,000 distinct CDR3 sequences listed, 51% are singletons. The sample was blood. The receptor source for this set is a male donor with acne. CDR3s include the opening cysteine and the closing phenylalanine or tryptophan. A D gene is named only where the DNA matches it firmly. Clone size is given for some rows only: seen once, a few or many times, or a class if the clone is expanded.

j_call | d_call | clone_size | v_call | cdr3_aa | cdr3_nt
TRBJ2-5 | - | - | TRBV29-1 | CSVDPTLIRETQYF | TGCAGCGTTGACCCCACACTGATTCGAGAGACCCAGTACTTC
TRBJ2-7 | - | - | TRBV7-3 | CASSFRSSYEQYF | TGTGCCAGCAGCTTTAGGAGCTCCTACGAGCAGTACTTC
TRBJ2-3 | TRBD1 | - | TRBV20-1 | CSVTTGDTDTQYF | TGCAGTGTAACGACAGGGGACACAGATACGCAGTATTTT
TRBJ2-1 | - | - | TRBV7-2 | CASKRVRLSYNEQFF | TGTGCCAGCAAGCGGGTACGTCTCTCCTACAATGAGCAGTTCTTC
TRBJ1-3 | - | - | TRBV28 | CASSPREVRGNTIYF | TGTGCCAGCAGCCCCAGGGAAGTAAGGGGAAACACCATATATTTT
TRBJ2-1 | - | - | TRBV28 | CASGLVDNEQFF | TGTGCCAGCGGTTTGGTGGACAATGAGCAGTTCTTC
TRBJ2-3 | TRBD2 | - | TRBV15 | CATSRSPLAGESDTQYF | TGTGCCACCAGCAGATCGCCTTTAGCGGGAGAGTCAGATACGCAGTATTTT
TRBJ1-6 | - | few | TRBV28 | CASSSKDTSSPLHF | TGTGCCAGCAGTTCAAAGGACACCTCTTCCCCCCTCCACTTT
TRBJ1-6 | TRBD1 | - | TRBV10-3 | CAISESGQRDSPLHF | TGTGCCATCAGTGAATCGGGACAGAGGGATTCACCCCTCCACTTT
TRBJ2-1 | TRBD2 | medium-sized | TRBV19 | CASSLLAGGQFF | TGTGCCAGTAGTCTCCTGGCGGGAGGGCAGTTCTTC